This T cell receptor (beta chain) was obtained from a study of shared clonotypes between healthy human individuals (dated by TCRdb to about 2020). Study-level background: The cohort included three men and a couple of women between 18 and 49 years of age. For each donor, three plates each were used for CD4 naive and CD4 memory, two plates were used for CD8 naive, and one plate was used for CD8 memory. The study deeply sequenced blood TCR repertoires of five healthy adults to estimate repertoire size and the extent of clonotype sharing between individuals. Libraries were prepared and TCR repertoires were sequenced by different laboratories using diverse techniques, in order to increase sequencing depth and limit assay-specific biases. Between about 0.85 and 9.5 billion PBMCs per donor were obtained by leukapheresis. What the work shows at the level of the full study, not this receptor alone: Pairwise subsampling led to the expectation that sequencing depth would affect the degree of clonotype sharing among donors. Sampling was restricted to blood, and TCR repertoires in tissue are likely to differ from TCR repertoires in blood. Estimated clonotype richness was generally larger for naive than for memory subsets. Clonotypes shared by all four sorted-subset donors showed higher generation probabilities than non-shared clonotypes. Across four donors, about 5.2% of naive CD4, 3% to 3.5% of naive CD8, 2% to 2.5% of memory CD4, and roughly 0.41% of memory CD8 clonotypes were shared. Because the study included a small number of donors, the genetic and exposure-history diversity represented was limited. Even with the large sequencing depth, rarefaction of the sorted-subset datasets indicated that sequencing was incomplete.

V lost 0 bases and J lost 2 bases; the stretch between them is 11 bases long. The CDR3 measures 15 amino acids from cysteine to phenylalanine. The read is trimmed to its CDR3 DNA, 45 bases read in frame from base 1. From the germline V gene, CDR1 is SQVTM and CDR2 is ANQGSEA. Using the deep immunoSEQ assay, TCR CDR3 regions were amplified from genomic DNA by multiplex PCR. For each cell subset, the extracted genomic DNA was distributed evenly across all wells of several immunoSEQ 96-well plates, and each plate served as one replicate. For sorted subsets, each replicate PCR was loaded with around 220 ng genomic DNA, equivalent to 30,000 or so T cell genomes. The purified libraries were quantified using a Qubit 3.0 fluorometer, sized with a Bioanalyzer 2100, and then quantified again using the KAPA Library Quantification kit. A separate single-read 150-cycle Illumina NextSeq 550 flow cell was used to sequence each immunoSEQ 96-well plate. Under the source paper's analysis protocol: Because the immunoSEQ output held only junctional sequences and lacked quality scores, the filtering could not match the filtering applied to full-length reads. To assign V/J genes and CDR3, sequences were annotated against IMGT germline references using PyIR, a Python wrapper for IgBLAST v1.9. Any read was removed if the V/J assignment was weak (E-value above 1e-6), the CDR3 was missing, or the read contained stop codons, out-of-frame junctions, or ambiguous translated residues. V3J clonotypes were defined as sequences sharing an identical inferred V gene, J gene, and CDR3 amino acid sequence. Percentage overlap between repertoires was computed as shared unique clonotypes divided by the size of the smaller repertoire. Three approaches were used to assess repertoire richness: RTK rarefaction, the Chao1 estimator, and Recon v2.1 estimates of unobserved clonotypes. OLGA was used to compute generation probabilities for all TCRbeta clonotypes that the gDNA method yielded from a handful of donors. The immuneACCESS repertoire file appears here via TCRdb, limited to in-frame rearrangements. These files lack a portion of the clones; in checked studies, under half of the deficit traces to unresolved V genes, and the cause of the others is not known. V, J and clone size are those of that table, while D and trimming were read from the DNA. The table for this sample lists about 820,000 clones; 80% to 95% of them were counted only once. The ten top clones hold 24% of the sample.

CD8 naive samples consisted of CD45RO-negative cells that were positively selected for CCR7, yielding a CD45RA+CCR7+ population without TemRA cells. The donors were healthy, HIV-negative adults with no recently reported acute infections or vaccinations. Every donor was a Caucasian adult residing in Nashville, Tennessee, USA. Blood was obtained by leukapheresis, after which PBMCs were separated by Ficoll-Histopaque density gradient centrifugation and cryopreserved in liquid nitrogen vapor phase. Purity and quantity of every magnetically sorted T cell population were checked by analytical flow cytometry. Genomic DNA was isolated from each sorted fraction and quantified by UV absorbance on a Nanodrop 2000c. A note on this clone: Its antigen specificity is not known. Base qualities are not at hand, and no much larger clone is one base apart.

This TCR was recovered from a man younger than 40 in good health. Sequenced material: naive CD8+ T cells sorted from blood. The cell subset or site tag for this specimen amounts to: CD45RA+CCR7+. The V and J segments used are TRBV29-1 and TRBJ2-1; a tentative D call is TRBD1 (5 bases match). CDR3 loop: CSVEEYTGTYNEQFF. The DNA is TGCAGCGTTGAAGAGTATACAGGAACCTACAATGAGCAGTTCTTC.